One and the same sample provided the 11 T cell receptor beta chains below, sequenced in a study of blood T cells in healthy people across ages. The authors ran a second PCR of about 6 to 12 cycles using a sample-barcoded 5' primer and a J-beta primer mix. From the 5' RACE reads, TCRdb called clonotypes with MiXCR, one entry per CDR3 protein. The data show hundreds of thousands of distinct CDR3 sequences, with 29% seen just once and 17% held by the top ten. What was sequenced was blood. The receptors were gathered from a woman aged 80 or over in good health.

This clonotype was picked up many times. V gene TRBV2 combines with J gene TRBJ2-1, with TRBD2 matching 7 bases. This CDR3 spans 15 amino acids. V lost 3 bases and J lost 2; bases outside the gene matches: 4. Germline CDR1 and CDR2: SNHLY and FYNNEI. CDR3 in amino acids: CASSEGGSTYNEQFF. CDR3 DNA sequence: TGTGCCAGCAGTGAGGGGGGGAGTACCTACAATGAGCAGTTCTTC.

The table lists this clonotype with many counts. The V call is TRBV4-3, the J call TRBJ1-4; D is ambiguous. The CDR3 loop spans 13 amino acids. Per germline, CDR1 LGHNA and CDR2 YSLEER. V was shortened by 0 bases and J by 8 bases, with 7 bases between the two germline ends. The CDR3: CASSQDFGEKLFF. Here the CDR3 DNA reads TGCGCCAGCAGCCAAGATTTTGGGGAAAAACTGTTTTTT.

This clonotype was counted at least ten times. The CDR3 nucleotides read TGTGCCATCAGGGTAGCGGGTAGCACAGATACGCAGTATTTT. Residues: CAIRVAGSTDTQYF. The V call is TRBV10-3, the J call TRBJ2-3; 7 nucleotides align to TRBD2. Per germline, CDR1 ENHRY and CDR2 SYGVKD. The V gene end was trimmed by 6 bases and the J gene end by 0 bases; junction bases not matched to a gene: 3. The CDR3 is 14 amino acids.

This clonotype was recorded at least ten times. CDR3 in DNA: TGTGCCAGCAGCTTATCGGGACTAGCTTTTTTCGAGCAGTACTTC. Protein product: CASSLSGLAFFEQYF. The V gene is TRBV7-2, the J gene TRBJ2-7; 9 bases fit TRBD2. Germline V gene sequence: CDR1 SGHTA, CDR2 FQGNSA. V lost 2 bases to trimming and J lost 6 bases; unmatched junction nucleotides: 8. The CDR3 loop spans 15 amino acids.

This clonotype has more than one count but fewer than ten. This sequence joins TRBV12-3 or TRBV12-4 and TRBJ1-6; 10 bases match TRBD1. The J segment lost 5 bases and the V segment lost 5 bases, leaving 12 bases of the junction unmatched. The CDR3 has 18 residues. In DNA, the CDR3 is TGTGCCAGCAGTCCAGATAGACAGGGGGCTAGGCATAATTCACCCCTCCACTTT. It specifies CASSPDRQGARHNSPLHF.

This clonotype was detected many times. V is TRBV6-2 or TRBV6-3 and J is TRBJ2-7; D possibly uses TRBD1 or TRBD2 (5 bases each). CDR3 length equals 15 residues. Germline V gives CDR1 MNHEY, CDR2 SVGEGT. The germline V and J ends were trimmed by 0 bases and 0 bases, with 9 bases remaining between them. In DNA, the CDR3 is TGTGCCAGCAGTTACTCGTGGGGGAACTCCTACGAGCAGTACTTC. This translates into CASSYSWGNSYEQYF.

This clonotype was observed a handful of times. The rearrangement links TRBV5-1 to TRBJ1-1; 11 nucleotides line up with TRBD1. In germline, CDR1 is SGHRS, CDR2 YFSETQ. The CDR3 length is 15 residues. With V trimmed by 4 bases and J by 4 bases, 6 bases remained unmatched. The CDR3 loop is CASSVDRGHGTEAFF. As DNA, the CDR3 is TGCGCCAGCAGCGTGGACAGGGGGCACGGCACTGAAGCTTTCTTT.

This clonotype was picked up a small number of times. The V and J genes are TRBV5-1 and TRBJ2-5; 11 nucleotides line up with TRBD1. Germline V gives CDR1 SGHRS, CDR2 YFSETQ. CDR3 size: 16 residues. Germline trimming cut 6 bases from V and 4 bases from J; bases unmatched to any gene: 11. The DNA for the CDR3 is TGCGCCAGCACCAAAACCGGACAGGGGGCATTAGAGACCCAGTACTTC. Amino acids: CASTKTGQGALETQYF.

This chain links TRBV12-3 or TRBV12-4 with TRBJ2-7; D unresolved. The CDR3 extends over 14 amino acids. V was cut by 5 bases and J by 1 base, with 12 bases left in between. CDR3 DNA sequence: TGTGCCAGCAGTCCCCAGCCCTGGTCCTACGAGCAGTACTTC. It specifies CASSPQPWSYEQYF.

This chain links TRBV20-1 with TRBJ2-1; maybe TRBD2 (5 bases). The J call may be mistaken, given a closer DNA end match to TRBJ2-7. The CDR3 has 14 amino acids. Per germline, CDR1 DFQATT and CDR2 SNEGSKA (reference sequence). CDR3 sequence: CSARTGNSYNEQYF. For the CDR3, the DNA is TGCAGTGCTAGGACCGGGAACTCCTACAATGAGCAGTACTTC.

This clonotype was found many times. CDR3 sequence: CASSSPGQGNNEQFF. DNA of the CDR3: TGTGCCAGCAGCTCTCCGGGACAGGGGAACAATGAGCAGTTCTTC. V usage is TRBV7-8 and J usage is TRBJ2-1, with 10 bases aligning to TRBD1. The V gene's germline CDR1 is SGHVS and CDR2 FQNEAQ. The CDR3 has 15 residues. Unmatched junction bases numbered 5, after V lost 4 bases and J lost 5 bases.